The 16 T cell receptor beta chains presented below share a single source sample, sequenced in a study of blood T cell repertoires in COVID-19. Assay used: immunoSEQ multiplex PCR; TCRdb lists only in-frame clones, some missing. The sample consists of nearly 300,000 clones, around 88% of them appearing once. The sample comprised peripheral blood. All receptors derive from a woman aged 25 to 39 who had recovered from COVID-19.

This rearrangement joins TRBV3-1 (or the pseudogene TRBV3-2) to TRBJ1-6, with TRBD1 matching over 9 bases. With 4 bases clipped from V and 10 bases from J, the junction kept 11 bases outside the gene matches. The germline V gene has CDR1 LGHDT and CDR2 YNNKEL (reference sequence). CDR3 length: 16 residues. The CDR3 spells CASSPGGQGKGSPLHF. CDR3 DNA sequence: TGTGCCAGCAGCCCAGGAGGACAGGGGAAAGGGTCACCCCTCCACTTT.

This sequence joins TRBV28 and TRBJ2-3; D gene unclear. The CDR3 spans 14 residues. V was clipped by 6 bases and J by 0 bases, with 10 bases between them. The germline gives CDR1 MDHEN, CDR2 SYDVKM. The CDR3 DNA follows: TGTGCCAGCAGCTCCTCCCCCAGCACAGATACGCAGTATTTT. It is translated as CASSSSPSTDTQYF.

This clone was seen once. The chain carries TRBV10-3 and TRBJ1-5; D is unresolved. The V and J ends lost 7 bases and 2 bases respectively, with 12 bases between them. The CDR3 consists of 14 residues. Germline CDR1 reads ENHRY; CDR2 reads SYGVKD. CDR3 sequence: CAIKEGVGNQPQHF. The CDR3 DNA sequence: TGTGCCATCAAGGAGGGCGTCGGCAATCAGCCCCAGCATTTT.

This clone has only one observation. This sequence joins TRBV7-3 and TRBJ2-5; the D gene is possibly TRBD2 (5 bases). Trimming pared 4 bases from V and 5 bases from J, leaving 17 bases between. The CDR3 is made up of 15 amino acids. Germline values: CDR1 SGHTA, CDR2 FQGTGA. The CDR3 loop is CASSSKRAGGETQYF. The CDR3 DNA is TGTGCCAGCAGCTCAAAAAGGGCGGGTGGGGAGACCCAGTACTTC.

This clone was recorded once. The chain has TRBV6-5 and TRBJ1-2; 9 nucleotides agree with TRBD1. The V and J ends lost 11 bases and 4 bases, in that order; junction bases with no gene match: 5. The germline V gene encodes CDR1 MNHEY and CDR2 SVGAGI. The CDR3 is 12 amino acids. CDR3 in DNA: TGTGCCGGGGACAGGGTGGGCTATGGCTACACCTTC. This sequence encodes CAGDRVGYGYTF.

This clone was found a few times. CDR3 in DNA: TGTGCCAGCAGTTTAGAAAACTCGAAGGAAGCTTTCTTT. It encodes CASSLENSKEAFF. The chain joins TRBV28 to TRBJ1-1; unclear D gene. Per germline, CDR1 MDHEN and CDR2 SYDVKM. Trimming took off 2 bases at V and 8 bases at J, with 12 bases between the two ends. The CDR3 runs 13 residues.

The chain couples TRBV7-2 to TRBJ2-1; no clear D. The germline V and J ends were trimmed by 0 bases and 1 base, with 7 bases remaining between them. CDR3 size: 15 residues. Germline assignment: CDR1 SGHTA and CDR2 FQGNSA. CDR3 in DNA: TGTGCCAGCAGCTTAGCGGCAGTTTCCTACAATGAGCAGTTCTTC. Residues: CASSLAAVSYNEQFF.

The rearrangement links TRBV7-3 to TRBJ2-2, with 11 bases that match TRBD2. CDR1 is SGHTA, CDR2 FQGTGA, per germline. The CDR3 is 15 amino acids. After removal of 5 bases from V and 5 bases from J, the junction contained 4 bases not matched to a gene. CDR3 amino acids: CASSPTSGGTGELFF. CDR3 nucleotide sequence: TGTGCCAGCAGCCCCACTAGCGGGGGAACCGGGGAGCTGTTTTTT. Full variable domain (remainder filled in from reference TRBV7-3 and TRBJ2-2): GAGVSQTPSNKVTEKGKYVELRCDPISGHTALYWYRQSLGQGPEFLIYFQGTGAADDSGLPNDRFFAVRPEGSVSTLKIQRTERGDSAVYLCASSPTSGGTGELFFGEGSRLTVL.

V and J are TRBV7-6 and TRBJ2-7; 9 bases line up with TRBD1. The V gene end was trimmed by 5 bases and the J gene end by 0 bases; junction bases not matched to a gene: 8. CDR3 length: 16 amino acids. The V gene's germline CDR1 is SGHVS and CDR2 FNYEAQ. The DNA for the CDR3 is TGTGCCAGCAGCCCTACTGACAGGGGGGGCTCCTACGAGCAGTACTTC. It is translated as CASSPTDRGGSYEQYF.

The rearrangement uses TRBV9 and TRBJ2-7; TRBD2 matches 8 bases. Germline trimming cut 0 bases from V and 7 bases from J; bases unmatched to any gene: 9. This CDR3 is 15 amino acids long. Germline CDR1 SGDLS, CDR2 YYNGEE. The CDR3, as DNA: TGTGCCAGCAGCGTAGCACCGGGGGGGCCTTCTGAGCAGTACTTC. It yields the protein CASSVAPGGPSEQYF.

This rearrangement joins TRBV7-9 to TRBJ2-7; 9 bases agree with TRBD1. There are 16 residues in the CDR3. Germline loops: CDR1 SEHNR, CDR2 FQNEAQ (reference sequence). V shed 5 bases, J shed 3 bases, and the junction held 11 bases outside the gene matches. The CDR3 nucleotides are TGTGCCAGCAGCGGAACCGGGACAGGGATGATCTACGAGCAGTACTTC. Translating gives CASSGTGTGMIYEQYF.

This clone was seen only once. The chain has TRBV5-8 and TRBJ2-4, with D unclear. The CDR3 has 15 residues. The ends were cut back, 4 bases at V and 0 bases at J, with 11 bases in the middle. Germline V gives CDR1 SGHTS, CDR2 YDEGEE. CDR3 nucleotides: TGTGCCAGCAGCCCATACTTAAGAGCCAAAAACATTCAGTACTTC. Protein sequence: CASSPYLRAKNIQYF.

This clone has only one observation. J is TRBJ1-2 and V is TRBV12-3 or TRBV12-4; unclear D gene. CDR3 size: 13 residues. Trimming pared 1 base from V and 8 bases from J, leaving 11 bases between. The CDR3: CASSLGGNGGYTF. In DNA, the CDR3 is TGTGCCAGCAGTTTAGGAGGGAATGGCGGCTACACCTTC.

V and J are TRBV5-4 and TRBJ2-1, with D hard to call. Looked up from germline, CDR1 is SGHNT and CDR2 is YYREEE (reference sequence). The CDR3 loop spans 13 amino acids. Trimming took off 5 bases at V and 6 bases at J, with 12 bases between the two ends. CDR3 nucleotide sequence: TGTGCCAGCAGGGGCAACAGAATCAATGAGCAGTTCTTC. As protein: CASRGNRINEQFF.

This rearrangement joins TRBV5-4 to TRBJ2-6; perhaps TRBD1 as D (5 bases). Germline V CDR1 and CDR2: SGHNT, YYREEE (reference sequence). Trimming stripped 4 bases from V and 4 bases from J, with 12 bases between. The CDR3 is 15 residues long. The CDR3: CASSPQGTGANVLTF. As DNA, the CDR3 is TGTGCCAGCAGCCCCCAGGGAACCGGGGCCAACGTCCTGACTTTC.

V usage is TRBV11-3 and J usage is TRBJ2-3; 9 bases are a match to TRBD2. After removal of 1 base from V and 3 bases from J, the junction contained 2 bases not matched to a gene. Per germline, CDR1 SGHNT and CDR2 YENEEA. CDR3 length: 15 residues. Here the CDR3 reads CASSLGGGATDTQYF. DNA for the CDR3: TGTGCCAGCAGCTTAGGCGGGGGGGCAACAGATACGCAGTATTTT.